Following are 28 T cell receptor beta chains from one sample sequenced in a study of blood T cells in healthy people across ages (dated by TCRdb to the mid-2010s). To prepare the library, 5' RACE was applied. This sample was sequenced with an Illumina HiSeq 2500. A second PCR of 7 to 11 cycles was run with a J-beta primer mix and a sample-barcoded 5' primer. TCRdb applied fastp at Q25 and MiXCR to the public reads, then kept only in-frame beta chains. Entries that share a CDR3 protein sequence are merged under the most common genes and DNA. The sample records about 1.4 million distinct CDR3 sequences, around 59% of which are singletons. The ten largest clonotypes hold roughly 6.3% of the sample. Sequenced: blood. All receptors derive from a young man in good health.

The chain joins TRBV12-3 or TRBV12-4 to TRBJ1-2; D call uncertain. This CDR3 comprises 15 residues. Trimming cost V 7 bases and J 0 bases, with 15 bases left between them. The CDR3 here is CASTILGLANYGYTF. The DNA for the CDR3 is TGTGCCAGCACCATTCTAGGGTTAGCTAACTATGGCTACACCTTC.

The chain recombines TRBV14 with TRBJ2-1; no clear D. The J call is doubtful: the DNA matches TRBJ2-7 better. CDR3 length equals 16 residues. Germline CDR1 reads SGHDN; CDR2 reads FVKESK. In DNA form, the CDR3 reads TGTGCCAGCAGCCAAGTAAGGGCGGTCCCCCTCAATGAGCAGTACTTC. Residues: CASSQVRAVPLNEQYF.

This chain links TRBV25-1 with TRBJ1-2; D gene unclear. The CDR3 extends over 15 amino acids. CDR1 and CDR2 (germline): MGHDK, SYGVNS. V lost 2 bases and J 4 bases, leaving 14 bases between the germline ends. This CDR3 is CASSETGLQPYGYTF. DNA for the CDR3: TGTGCCAGCAGTGAAACCGGACTCCAGCCCTATGGCTACACCTTC.

The gene calls are TRBV5-1 and TRBJ1-1; maybe TRBD1 (5 bases). The CDR3 is 14 amino acids. Per germline, CDR1 SGHRS and CDR2 YFSETQ. V lost 7 bases and J lost 3, with 16 bases in between. As DNA, the CDR3 is TGCGCCAGCGGCTACCCGGGACGGTACACTGAAGCTTTCTTT. It specifies CASGYPGRYTEAFF.

The chain combines TRBV28 with TRBJ2-3; perhaps TRBD2 as D (6 bases). The germline V gene encodes CDR1 MDHEN and CDR2 SYDVKM. Trimming stripped 2 bases from V and 5 bases from J, with 23 bases between. This CDR3 spans 18 amino acids. The CDR3 coding sequence is TGTGCCAGCAGTTTACTCCCTGTGACTAGAAAAAGGCTAGATACGCAGTATTTT. Its translation: CASSLLPVTRKRLDTQYF.

The CDR3 DNA sequence: TGTGCCAGCAGCCCTTCATTGTCCGGGAGGGCCCACACCTTC. Amino acids: CASSPSLSGRAHTF. V is TRBV27 and J is TRBJ1-2; D call uncertain. V was trimmed by 6 bases and J by 12 bases, leaving 23 bases between them. Germline CDR1 and CDR2: MNHEY and SMNVEV (reference sequence). The CDR3 runs to 14 residues.

The chain carries TRBV20-1 and TRBJ2-1; D call uncertain. This CDR3 region has 13 residues. Per germline, CDR1 DFQATT and CDR2 SNEGSKA (reference sequence). Trimming took 6 bases from V and 7 from J, leaving 16 bases between them. CDR3 residues: CSAGSRWGNEQFF. The CDR3 region has the DNA TGCAGTGCGGGGTCAAGGTGGGGAAATGAGCAGTTCTTC.

This clonotype was picked up a small number of times. V is TRBV29-1 and J is TRBJ1-1, with D perhaps TRBD1 (5 bases). The CDR3 consists of 14 residues. The germline CDR1 and CDR2 sequences are SQVTM and ANQGSEA. V was pared by 7 bases and J by 0 bases, with 15 bases between. CDR3 sequence: CSANGAGMNTEAFF. CDR3 DNA: TGCAGCGCCAACGGGGCAGGGATGAACACTGAAGCTTTCTTT.

The chain joins TRBV5-1 to TRBJ2-3, with D uncertain. Germline V CDR1 and CDR2: SGHRS, YFSETQ. The CDR3 consists of 13 residues. Trimming left V 2 bases short and J 4 bases short, with 8 bases between. The CDR3 DNA reads TGCGCCAGCAGCTTAGTTCAGTCAGATACGCAGTATTTT. This gives the protein CASSLVQSDTQYF.

The gene calls are TRBV4-3 and TRBJ1-2; a possible D gene is TRBD1 (6 bases). CDR3 length equals 21 residues. The V gene lost 0 bases and the J gene lost 4 bases, with 30 bases spanning the gap. Germline CDR1 and CDR2: LGHNA and YSLEER. CDR3 region: CASSQEWRFLAGAKRFYGYTF. CDR3 nucleotides: TGCGCCAGCAGCCAAGAATGGAGGTTTTTGGCAGGGGCTAAGAGATTCTATGGCTACACCTTC.

The gene calls are TRBV20-1 and TRBJ2-2, with 10 nucleotides matching TRBD1. J was trimmed by 6 bases and V by 5 bases; bases with no gene match: 15. The CDR3 covers 17 residues. Germline loops: CDR1 DFQATT, CDR2 SNEGSKA (reference sequence). CDR3 in amino acids: CSAPGGDRGVFSGELFF. DNA for the CDR3: TGCAGTGCTCCGGGAGGGGACAGGGGCGTTTTTTCCGGGGAGCTGTTTTTT.

About this clonotype itself: The junction does not match germline at one end; this may be a read error. V gene TRBV2 combines with J gene TRBJ2-1, with TRBD1 matching 8 bases. This CDR3 is built from 15 residues. Germline-derived CDR1 and CDR2 are SNHLY and FYNNEI. The CDR3 reads CASREEQGAYNEQFF. The DNA of the CDR3 is TGTGCCAGCAGGGAAGAACAGGGGGCCTACAATGAGCAGTTCTTC.

The rearrangement joins TRBV27 to TRBJ1-1; D is perhaps TRBD1 (6 bases). The CDR3 is 14 residues long. V was shortened by 6 bases and J by 4 bases, with 15 bases between the two germline ends. Germline V gives CDR1 MNHEY, CDR2 SMNVEV (reference sequence). The chain's CDR3 is CASRLGTRGTEAFF. The CDR3, as DNA: TGTGCCAGCAGACTTGGGACACGGGGCACTGAAGCTTTCTTT.

This clonotype was counted only a few times. CDR3 amino acids: CAIRAGTGGLDNSPLHF. The CDR3 DNA reads as TGTGCCATCAGGGCCGGGACAGGGGGCCTTGATAATTCACCCCTCCACTTT. V gene TRBV10-3 combines with J gene TRBJ1-6; 12 bases are shared with TRBD1. The CDR3 totals 17 residues. The V segment lost 6 bases and the J segment 5 bases; nucleotides outside the gene matches: 8. Germline CDR1 is ENHRY and CDR2 is SYGVKD.

The V call is TRBV6-5, the J call TRBJ1-2, with TRBD1 as a possible D gene (5 bases). CDR1 is MNHEY and CDR2 is SVGAGI in the germline V gene. The CDR3 has 15 amino acids. The ends were cut back, 2 bases at V and 6 bases at J, with 16 bases in the middle. CDR3 sequence: CASSYEGRLTDGYTF. CDR3 sequence (DNA): TGTGCCAGCAGTTACGAGGGACGCCTTACGGATGGCTACACCTTC.

The rearrangement links TRBV6-2 or TRBV6-3 to TRBJ2-7; D may be TRBD1 (5 bases). From germline, CDR1 is MNHEY and CDR2 SVGEGT. The CDR3 length is 11 residues. Trimming removed 5 bases at V and 7 bases at J, with 9 bases between. CDR3 in amino acids: CASSKGVEQYF. DNA for the CDR3: TGTGCCAGCAGTAAAGGGGTTGAGCAGTACTTC.

This chain joins TRBV3-1 and TRBJ1-1; no reliable D call. V was trimmed by 0 bases and J by 1 base, leaving 6 bases between them. The CDR3 runs to 14 residues. In germline, CDR1 is LGHDT, CDR2 YNNKEL (reference sequence). For the CDR3, the DNA is TGTGCCAGCAGCCAAGATCTTTCGAACACTGAAGCTTTCTTT. This encodes CASSQDLSNTEAFF.

This clonotype was observed a handful of times. The rearrangement links TRBV5-1 to TRBJ2-7, with 9 bases matching TRBD1. Germline V CDR1 and CDR2: SGHRS, YFSETQ. The ends lost 4 bases at V and 2 bases at J; junction bases unmatched: 7. There are 15 residues in the CDR3. The CDR3 DNA is TGCGCCAGCAGCCCGCTTGGGACAGGGCCCTACGAGCAGTACTTC. Translation gives CASSPLGTGPYEQYF.

DNA of the CDR3: TGTGCCAGCACCCCCTCGGGGACCCTCTATAATTCACCCCTCCACTTT. The encoded protein is CASTPSGTLYNSPLHF. The chain uses TRBV11-2 and TRBJ1-6; a possible D gene is TRBD1 (5 bases). The CDR3 spans 16 residues. The V end was cut by 7 bases, the J end by 3 bases, with 16 bases between. CDR1 is SGHAT and CDR2 is FQNNGV in the germline V gene.

This clonotype has just a few counts. V and J are TRBV6-1 and TRBJ2-5, with no clear D. V lost 8 bases and J lost 1, with 11 bases in between. The germline CDR1 and CDR2 sequences are MNHNS and SASEGT. The CDR3 contains 13 residues. The CDR3 DNA follows: TGTGCCAGCCGTAAAACAGTCCAAGAGACCCAGTACTTC. It encodes CASRKTVQETQYF.

The rearrangement joins TRBV2 to TRBJ1-2, with a possible D match to TRBD1 (5 bases). Trimming pared 6 bases from V and 7 bases from J, leaving 15 bases between. This CDR3 region has 13 residues. Germline V gene lookup returns CDR1 SNHLY and CDR2 FYNNEI. CDR3 sequence reads: CASSGTRSGGYTF. In DNA, the CDR3 is TGTGCCAGCAGCGGGACCCGGTCGGGTGGCTACACCTTC.

Worth noting for this clonotype: This clone may be a read error of a much larger clone one base away. This sequence joins TRBV7-2 and TRBJ2-1; D gene unclear. The better agreement between TRBJ2-7 and the DNA end casts doubt on the J call. The CDR3 sequence is 13 residues long. The V gene's germline CDR1 is SGHTA and CDR2 FQGNSA. The CDR3: CASSLVKGNEQYF. CDR3 nucleotide sequence: TGTGCCAGCAGCTTAGTGAAGGGCAATGAGCAGTACTTC.

This clonotype was seen only once. The CDR3 region is CALKRLAIDEQFF. The CDR3 nucleotides are TGTGCCCTTAAACGACTAGCGATCGATGAGCAGTTCTTC. The chain couples TRBV2 to TRBJ2-1; 8 nucleotides line up with TRBD2. The CDR3 has 13 residues. Germline V lookup: CDR1 SNHLY, CDR2 FYNNEI. J was trimmed by 8 bases and V by 11 bases; bases with no gene match: 11.

This clonotype was found a few times. The chain employs TRBV9 and TRBJ1-6, with unresolved D. Deletions cut 0 bases from V and 4 bases from J, with 11 bases between. Germline loops: CDR1 SGDLS, CDR2 YYNGEE. The CDR3 is 16 residues long. This chain's CDR3 is CASSVEEGYYNSPLHF. CDR3 nucleotide sequence: TGTGCCAGCAGCGTAGAAGAGGGCTATTATAATTCACCCCTCCACTTT.

In this sample, this clonotype turned up a few times. This chain links TRBV14 with TRBJ1-6, with a possible D match to TRBD1 (5 bases). CDR1 SGHDN and CDR2 FVKESK come from the germline V gene. The V gene lost 11 bases and the J gene lost 4 bases, with 15 bases spanning the gap. This CDR3 has 14 residues. CDR3 DNA: TGTGCCGGGCCACCGGGACGGTATAATTCACCCCTCCACTTT. Encoded protein: CAGPPGRYNSPLHF.

The chain joins TRBV7-2 to TRBJ2-7; D unresolved. This CDR3 has 14 amino acids. Germline V gives CDR1 SGHTA, CDR2 FQGNSA. V dropped 4 bases and J dropped 4 bases, with 14 bases sitting between them. The CDR3 DNA reads TGTGCCAGCAGCTCCGGATTTGGTCAGTACGAGCAGTACTTC. This sequence encodes CASSSGFGQYEQYF.

V and J are TRBV27 and TRBJ2-5, with 9 bases lining up with TRBD1. The better agreement between TRBJ2-7 and the DNA end casts doubt on the J call. The CDR3 extends over 15 amino acids. From germline, CDR1 is MNHEY and CDR2 SMNVEV (reference sequence). The CDR3 DNA follows: TGTGCCAGCAGTTTTGGGGACAGGGTTGTCTACGAGCAGTACTTC. This sequence encodes CASSFGDRVVYEQYF.

This clonotype has only one observation. The V call is TRBV4-2, the J call TRBJ2-7; the match to TRBD2 covers 15 bases. Looked up from germline, CDR1 is LGHNA and CDR2 is YNFKEQ. This CDR3 spans 20 amino acids. Germline trimming cut 4 bases from V and 3 bases from J; bases unmatched to any gene: 16. The CDR3 protein is CASSLHPMGLAGGGDYEQYF. CDR3 DNA sequence: TGTGCCAGCAGCCTGCACCCAATGGGACTAGCGGGAGGCGGGGACTACGAGCAGTACTTC.